One sample yielded the 15 T cell receptor beta chains listed below, sequenced in a study of shared clonotypes between healthy human individuals. The repertoire was sequenced with immunoSEQ multiplex PCR; TCRdb's copy has only in-frame clones and lacks some. The sample holds around 1,900,000 clones, just over 90% seen once. Naive CD8 isolation took CD45RO-negative cells positively selected for CCR7 and excluded terminally differentiated effector memory CD45RA+ cells. Source material: naive CD8+ T cells from PBMCs. The receptors were sampled from a man aged 18-30 years in good health. Some clones in this sample may be carry-over from other donors' samples.

Notes on this clone: This CDR3 is also generated by other DNA sequences in the sample. V and J are TRBV5-1 and TRBJ1-5, with TRBD1 identical over 7 bases. CDR3 length equals 14 residues. The germline V gene encodes CDR1 SGHRS and CDR2 YFSETQ. V trimming: 4 bases; J trimming: 4 bases; junction bases outside the gene matches: 5. The chain's CDR3 is CASSRTGLNQPQHF. For the CDR3, the DNA is TGCGCCAGCAGCCGGACAGGACTGAATCAGCCCCAGCATTTT.

The chain uses TRBV4-1 and TRBJ2-2; possibly TRBD1 or TRBD2 for D (5 bases each). The CDR3 length is 15 residues. Germline lookup yields CDR1 MGHRA and CDR2 YSYEKL. V gave up 4 bases and J gave up 4 bases, with 13 bases separating them. The CDR3 here is CASSPLRDGTGELFF. DNA of the CDR3: TGCGCCAGCAGCCCATTACGGGACGGCACCGGGGAGCTGTTTTTT.

This chain joins TRBV25-1 and TRBJ2-1; TRBD1 aligns across 7 bases. Germline lookup yields CDR1 MGHDK and CDR2 SYGVNS. There are 15 residues in the CDR3. The J segment lost 7 bases and the V segment lost 3 bases, leaving 9 bases of the junction unmatched. The CDR3 here is CASSDQDRAKNEQFF. Here the CDR3 DNA reads TGTGCCAGCAGTGACCAAGACAGGGCCAAGAATGAGCAGTTCTTC.

The chain uses TRBV28 and TRBJ2-7; D gene ambiguous. V lost 5 bases to trimming and J lost 2 bases, with 10 bases between them. The CDR3 is 13 residues long. The germline V gene encodes CDR1 MDHEN and CDR2 SYDVKM. This CDR3 reads CASSPHSPYEQYF. The CDR3 bases are TGTGCCAGCAGTCCCCACTCTCCCTACGAGCAGTACTTC.

This chain joins TRBV28 and TRBJ2-7, with 7 bases lining up with TRBD2. CDR1 and CDR2 (germline): MDHEN, SYDVKM. The CDR3 contains 15 residues. Losses at the gene ends were 5 bases for V and 5 bases for J; bases not matched to a gene: 12. CDR3 nucleotide sequence: TGTGCCAGCAGTCCCCCCAGGACTAGATTCGACGAGCAGTACTTC. Translation: CASSPPRTRFDEQYF.

As for this clone: The sample contains more than one DNA sequence encoding this CDR3. The V call is TRBV5-6, the J call TRBJ2-7; D uncertain. This CDR3 has 13 amino acids. Germline V gives CDR1 SGHDT, CDR2 YYEEEE. With 0 bases removed from V and 1 base from J, the gap between germline ends came to 5 bases. CDR3 bases: TGTGCCAGCAGCTTGGGGGCATCCTACGAGCAGTACTTC. Translating gives CASSLGASYEQYF.

The chain's CDR3 is CASSLSLGAEQYF. CDR3 in DNA: TGTGCCAGCAGTTTATCCTTAGGGGCCGAGCAGTACTTC. The rearrangement joins TRBV27 to TRBJ2-7, with D possibly matching TRBD1 (5 bases). Trimming left V 0 bases short and J 6 bases short, with 9 bases between. CDR1 and CDR2 from the germline V gene are MNHEY and SMNVEV (reference sequence). CDR3 length equals 13 residues.

The chain links TRBV4-1 to TRBJ2-7, with 10 bases lining up with TRBD1. Germline V CDR1 and CDR2: MGHRA, YSYEKL. After removal of 3 bases from V and 4 bases from J, the junction contained 9 bases not matched to a gene. CDR3 length: 16 amino acids. CDR3: CASSQGSGTGAYEQYF. CDR3 coding DNA: TGCGCCAGCAGCCAGGGATCCGGGACAGGGGCTTACGAGCAGTACTTC.

The chain uses TRBV18 and TRBJ2-1; TRBD2 is a possible D gene (6 bases). The CDR3 consists of 14 residues. V lost 2 bases and J lost 5, with 10 bases in between. The V gene's germline CDR1 is KGHSH and CDR2 LQKENI. The CDR3 here is CASSPRRADNEQFF. The CDR3 DNA sequence: TGTGCCAGCTCACCAAGGAGGGCCGACAATGAGCAGTTCTTC.

The chain joins TRBV27 to TRBJ2-7, with 9 bases lining up with TRBD2. Unmatched junction bases numbered 9, after V lost 5 bases and J lost 1 base. This CDR3 comprises 16 residues. Per the germline V gene, CDR1 is MNHEY and CDR2 is SMNVEV (reference sequence). The chain's CDR3 is CASSPSGSGSSYEQYF. The CDR3 region has the DNA TGTGCCAGCAGTCCCTCGGGTAGCGGGAGTTCCTACGAGCAGTACTTC.

This clone turned up a few times. Other DNA sequences from this sample encode an identical CDR3 as well. CDR3 sequence (DNA): TGCAGCGTGAGATCGAACACTGAAGCTTTCTTT. This gives the protein CSVRSNTEAFF. The rearrangement uses TRBV29-1 and TRBJ1-1; D call uncertain. The CDR3 extends over 11 amino acids. Germline CDR1 is SQVTM and CDR2 is ANQGSEA. V lost 6 bases, J lost 1 base, and 6 bases lay in between.

The chain is built from TRBV5-1 and TRBJ2-1, with 9 bases matching TRBD1. Germline CDR1 reads SGHRS; CDR2 reads YFSETQ. V shed 1 base and J 5 bases; nucleotides not matched to a gene: 7. This CDR3 has 16 residues. Here the CDR3 DNA reads TGCGCCAGCAGCTTGTCGACAGGGGGACCACACAATGAGCAGTTCTTC. Protein: CASSLSTGGPHNEQFF.

The rearrangement joins TRBV7-9 to TRBJ1-2; D perhaps matches TRBD1 (5 bases). Looked up from germline, CDR1 is SEHNR and CDR2 is FQNEAQ (reference sequence). This CDR3 comprises 15 residues. V was shortened by 4 bases and J by 4 bases, with 16 bases between the two germline ends. This chain's CDR3 is CASSSQGAGPYGYTF. Here the CDR3 DNA reads TGTGCCAGCAGCTCGCAGGGCGCAGGGCCCTATGGCTACACCTTC.

The J gene is TRBJ2-3, the V gene TRBV2; either TRBD1 or TRBD2 may supply D (5 bases each). This CDR3 has 14 amino acids. Between the trimmed V and J ends, which lost 10 bases and 0 bases, there was a span of 14 bases. Germline V CDR1 and CDR2: SNHLY, FYNNEI. The CDR3 loop reads CANRGTVSTDTQYF. CDR3 coding DNA: TGTGCCAATCGAGGGACGGTGAGCACAGATACGCAGTATTTT.

The chain is built from TRBV4-1 and TRBJ2-4, with 7 bases that match TRBD1. This CDR3 has 15 residues. Germline V gene sequence: CDR1 MGHRA, CDR2 YSYEKL. Losses at the gene ends were 3 bases for V and 4 bases for J; bases not matched to a gene: 6. The CDR3 reads CASSQSGTAKNIQYF. The CDR3 DNA reads as TGCGCCAGCAGCCAGTCCGGGACAGCTAAAAACATTCAGTACTTC.